The source of this T cell receptor (beta chain) is a study of T cells in Graves' hyperthyroidism and ophthalmopathy. Each diagnosis drew on symptoms, thyroxine, TRAb, thyroid ultrasound and orbital computed tomography findings. This clonotype was detected many times. The length of the CDR3 is 18 residues. V was pared by 4 bases and J by 2 bases, with 11 bases of the junction left unmatched. CDR1 and CDR2 from the germline V gene are SGDLS and YYNGEE. RNA transcripts gave rise to amplified TCR beta CDR3 regions. The study used the HTBI primer set for a first-round RT-PCR of the TCR CDR3. TCRdb processed the multiplex PCR reads anew with MiXCR; each CDR3 protein has one entry. The table records about 420,000 distinct CDR3 sequences, approximately 14% of them present only once.

The sequence was obtained from a woman younger than 30 with Graves' hyperthyroidism. Sequences were obtained from blood. The chain links TRBV9 to TRBJ2-1; 11 nucleotides align to TRBD2. The CDR3 DNA reads TGTGCCAGCAGCCACCACGTTAGCGGGAGGGATCCCTACAATGAGCAGTTCTTC. This sequence encodes CASSHHVSGRDPYNEQFF.